This T cell receptor beta chain was captured in a study of T cell responses to AZD1222 COVID-19 vaccine. Profiling relied on immunoSEQ multiplex PCR, and the TCRdb table lists in-frame clones only, not all of them. The data contain about 88,000 clones, around nine tenths of them seen just once; the ten biggest clones take up around 5.2%. Per the germline V gene, CDR1 is MDHEN and CDR2 is SYDVKM. V shed 4 bases and J 7 bases; nucleotides not matched to a gene: 16. There are 18 residues in the CDR3. V gene TRBV28 combines with J gene TRBJ2-2; 9 nucleotides match TRBD2. Specimen: peripheral blood, collected on day 0 of MenACWY control vaccination. This TCR was recovered from an adult in good health. The CDR3 bases are TGTGCCAGCAGTTGGCAAATGGGGACTAGCTCAGGAGACGGGGAGCTGTTTTTT. It encodes CASSWQMGTSSGDGELFF.